This record concerns one T cell receptor beta chain sequence. This entry comes from a study of cytomegalovirus exposure and HLA in healthy donors. PCR employed 60 Vbeta and 13 Jbeta primers. Sequenced by immunoSEQ multiplex PCR; TCRdb stores in-frame clones only, minus some. The table shows just under 70,000 clones, with 81% occurring only once. V lost 1 base, J lost 0 bases, and 19 bases lay in between. The CDR3 loop spans 18 amino acids. Germline CDR1 is LNHNV and CDR2 is YYDKDF (reference sequence). Sequenced: PBMCs. The rearrangement joins TRBV15 to TRBJ2-7; D is possibly TRBD2 (6 bases). The receptor's source is a human donor in good health. The CDR3 here is CATSRGRGRSLSSYEQYF. In DNA form, the CDR3 reads TGTGCCACCAGCAGAGGGAGGGGAAGGTCTTTAAGCTCCTACGAGCAGTACTTC.